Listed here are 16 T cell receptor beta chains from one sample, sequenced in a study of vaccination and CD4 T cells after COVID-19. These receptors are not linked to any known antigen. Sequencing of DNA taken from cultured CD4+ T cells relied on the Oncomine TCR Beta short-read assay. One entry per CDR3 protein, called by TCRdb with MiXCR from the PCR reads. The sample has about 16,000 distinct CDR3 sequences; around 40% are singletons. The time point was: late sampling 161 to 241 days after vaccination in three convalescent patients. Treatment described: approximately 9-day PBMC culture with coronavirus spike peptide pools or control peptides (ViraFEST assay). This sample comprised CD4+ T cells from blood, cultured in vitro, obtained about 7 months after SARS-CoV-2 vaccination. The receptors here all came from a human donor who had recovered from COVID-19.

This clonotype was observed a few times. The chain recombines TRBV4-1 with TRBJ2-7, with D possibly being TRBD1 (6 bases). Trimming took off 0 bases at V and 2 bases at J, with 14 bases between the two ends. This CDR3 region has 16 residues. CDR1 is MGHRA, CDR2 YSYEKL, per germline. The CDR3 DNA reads TGCGCCAGCAGCCAAGACTTCACAGGGTTTGCCTACGAGCAGTACTTC. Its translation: CASSQDFTGFAYEQYF.

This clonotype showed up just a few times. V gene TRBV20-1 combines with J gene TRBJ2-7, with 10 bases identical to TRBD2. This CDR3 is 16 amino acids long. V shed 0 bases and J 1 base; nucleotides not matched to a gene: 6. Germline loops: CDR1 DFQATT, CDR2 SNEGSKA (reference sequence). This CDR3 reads CSARDMGTSESYEQYF. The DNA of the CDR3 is TGCAGTGCTAGAGATATGGGGACTAGCGAATCCTACGAGCAGTACTTC.

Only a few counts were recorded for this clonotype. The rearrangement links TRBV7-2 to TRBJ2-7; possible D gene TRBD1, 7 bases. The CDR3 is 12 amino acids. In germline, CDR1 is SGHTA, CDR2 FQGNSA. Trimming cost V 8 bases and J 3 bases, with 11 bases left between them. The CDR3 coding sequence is TGTGCCAGCGGAGGGGGCAACTACGAGCAGTACTTC. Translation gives CASGGGNYEQYF.

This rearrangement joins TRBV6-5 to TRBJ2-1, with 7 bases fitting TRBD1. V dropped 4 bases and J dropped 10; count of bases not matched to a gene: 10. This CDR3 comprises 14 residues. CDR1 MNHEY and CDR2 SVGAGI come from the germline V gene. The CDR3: CASSSPGQKREQFF. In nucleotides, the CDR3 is TGTGCCAGCAGTTCACCGGGACAGAAGCGGGAGCAGTTCTTC.

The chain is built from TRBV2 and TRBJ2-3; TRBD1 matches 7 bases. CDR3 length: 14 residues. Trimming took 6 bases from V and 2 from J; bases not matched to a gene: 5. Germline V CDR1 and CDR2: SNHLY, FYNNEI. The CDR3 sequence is CASRRDSNTDTQYF. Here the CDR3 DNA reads TGTGCCAGCAGACGGGACAGTAACACAGATACGCAGTATTTT.

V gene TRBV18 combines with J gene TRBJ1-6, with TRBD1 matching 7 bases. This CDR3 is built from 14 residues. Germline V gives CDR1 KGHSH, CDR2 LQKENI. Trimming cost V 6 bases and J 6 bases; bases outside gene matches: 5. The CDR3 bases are TGTGCCAGCTCTCAACAGGGGCTTAATTCACCCCTCCACTTT. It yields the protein CASSQQGLNSPLHF.

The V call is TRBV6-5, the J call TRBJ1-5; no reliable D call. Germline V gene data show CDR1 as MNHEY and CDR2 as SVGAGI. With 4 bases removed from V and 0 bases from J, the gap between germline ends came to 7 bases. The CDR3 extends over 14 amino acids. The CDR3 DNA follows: TGTGCCAGCAGTTCGGGGTATAGCAATCAGCCCCAGCATTTT. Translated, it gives CASSSGYSNQPQHF.

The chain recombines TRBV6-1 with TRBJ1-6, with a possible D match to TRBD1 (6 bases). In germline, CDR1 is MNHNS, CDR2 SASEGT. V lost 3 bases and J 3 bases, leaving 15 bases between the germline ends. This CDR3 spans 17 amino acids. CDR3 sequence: CASSDELYRDYNSPLHF. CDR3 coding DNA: TGTGCCAGCAGTGATGAACTTTACAGGGACTATAATTCACCCCTCCACTTT.

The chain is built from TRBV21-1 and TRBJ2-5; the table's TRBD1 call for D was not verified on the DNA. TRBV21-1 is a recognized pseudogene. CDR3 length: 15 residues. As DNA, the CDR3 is TGTGCCAGCAGCAAAGATCTTCCCAGGGGGGAGACCCAGTACTTC. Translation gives CASSKDLPRGETQYF.

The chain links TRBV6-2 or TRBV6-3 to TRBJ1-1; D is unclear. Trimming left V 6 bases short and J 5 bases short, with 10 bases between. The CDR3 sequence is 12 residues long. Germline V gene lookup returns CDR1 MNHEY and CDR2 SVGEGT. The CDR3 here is CASRLRSTEAFF. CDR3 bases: TGTGCCAGCAGGTTACGTAGTACTGAAGCTTTCTTT.

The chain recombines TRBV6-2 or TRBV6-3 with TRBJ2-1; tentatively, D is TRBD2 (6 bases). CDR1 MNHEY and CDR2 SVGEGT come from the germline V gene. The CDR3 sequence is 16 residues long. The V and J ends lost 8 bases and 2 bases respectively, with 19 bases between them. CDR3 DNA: TGTGCCAGCGGAACGGCGGGATTACCCACCTACAATGAGCAGTTCTTC. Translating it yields CASGTAGLPTYNEQFF.

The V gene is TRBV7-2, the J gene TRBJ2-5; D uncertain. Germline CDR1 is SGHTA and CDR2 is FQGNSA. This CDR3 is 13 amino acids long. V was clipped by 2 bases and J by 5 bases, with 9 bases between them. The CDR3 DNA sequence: TGTGCCAGCAGCTTAAGATGGAGCGAGACCCAGTACTTC. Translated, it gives CASSLRWSETQYF.

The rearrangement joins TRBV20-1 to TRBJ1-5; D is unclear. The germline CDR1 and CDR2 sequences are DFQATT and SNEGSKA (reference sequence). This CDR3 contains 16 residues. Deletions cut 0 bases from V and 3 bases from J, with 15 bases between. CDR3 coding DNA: TGCAGTGCTAGAGAACCCCTCCGGGCCGACAATCAGCCCCAGCATTTT. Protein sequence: CSAREPLRADNQPQHF.

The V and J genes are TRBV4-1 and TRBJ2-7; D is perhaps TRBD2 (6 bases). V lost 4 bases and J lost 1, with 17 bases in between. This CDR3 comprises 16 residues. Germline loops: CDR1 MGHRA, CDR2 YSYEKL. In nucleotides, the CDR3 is TGCGCCAGCAGCCGCCTCCCGGCGGGACGGTCCTACGAGCAGTACTTC. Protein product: CASSRLPAGRSYEQYF.

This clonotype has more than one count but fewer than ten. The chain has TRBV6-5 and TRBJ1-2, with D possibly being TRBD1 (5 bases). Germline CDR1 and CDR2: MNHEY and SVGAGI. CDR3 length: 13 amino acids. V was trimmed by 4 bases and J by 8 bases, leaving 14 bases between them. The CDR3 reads CASSLISGSGYTF. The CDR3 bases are TGTGCCAGCAGTTTGATTTCAGGGAGCGGCTACACCTTC.

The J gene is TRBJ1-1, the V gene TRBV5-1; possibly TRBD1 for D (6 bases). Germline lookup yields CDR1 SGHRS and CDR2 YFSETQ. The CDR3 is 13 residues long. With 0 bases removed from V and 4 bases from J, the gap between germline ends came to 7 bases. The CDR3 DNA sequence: TGCGCCAGCAGCTTGGACAGGGCCACTGAAGCTTTCTTT. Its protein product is CASSLDRATEAFF.